This entry lists 9 T cell receptor beta chains sequenced from one sample in a study of immune evolution from preneoplasia to lung adenocarcinoma (dated by TCRdb to the early 2020s). The protocol used for the library was the immunoSEQ multiplex PCR assay. In TCRdb, the immuneACCESS table is reduced to in-frame sequences with V and J assigned. These tables do not hold every clone; where another copy was compared, an unresolved V gene accounts for under half, and the others remain unexplained. The sample records over 6,000 clones, about 81% of which are singletons. The top ten hold around 5.6% of the sample. Material: FFPE invasive lung adenocarcinoma tissue. The cell subset or site label, read with the paper, signifies: frankly invasive lung adenocarcinoma (ADC). The source of these receptors is a person between 50 and 60 years old with lung adenocarcinoma.

The J gene is TRBJ1-1, the V gene TRBV19; D is unclear. CDR3 length: 13 amino acids. Germline values: CDR1 LNHDA, CDR2 SQIVND (reference sequence). Trimming pared 5 bases from V and 1 base from J, leaving 8 bases between. This chain's CDR3 is CASSLRQNTEAFF. CDR3 coding DNA: TGTGCCAGTAGTCTAAGACAGAACACTGAAGCTTTCTTT.

The chain couples TRBV28 to TRBJ2-4, with D uncertain. The germline gives CDR1 MDHEN, CDR2 SYDVKM. V lost 6 bases to trimming and J lost 6 bases, with 15 bases between them. The CDR3 sequence is 14 residues long. The CDR3 spells CASSPAVWANIQYF. CDR3 nucleotides: TGTGCCAGCAGCCCGGCAGTTTGGGCAAACATTCAGTACTTC.

The genes are TRBV28 and TRBJ2-3; D is undetermined. Trimming shortened V by 7 bases and J by 0 bases, and 14 bases separated the two germline ends. Germline lookup yields CDR1 MDHEN and CDR2 SYDVKM. The CDR3 runs 15 residues. In DNA, the CDR3 is TGTGCCAGCAAAGCAAGCGATACTAGCACAGATACGCAGTATTTT. As protein: CASKASDTSTDTQYF.

The chain is built from TRBV5-1 and TRBJ1-2; 12 bases line up with TRBD1. This CDR3 region has 14 residues. The germline CDR1 and CDR2 sequences are SGHRS and YFSETQ. The ends lost 4 bases at V and 7 bases at J; junction bases unmatched: 5. CDR3: CASSPGQGARGYTF. The CDR3 DNA sequence: TGCGCCAGCAGCCCGGGACAGGGGGCCCGTGGCTACACCTTC.

V gene TRBV27 combines with J gene TRBJ2-3; 9 bases fit TRBD1. Germline CDR1 is MNHEY and CDR2 is SMNVEV (reference sequence). V trimming: 2 bases; J trimming: 5 bases; junction bases outside the gene matches: 5. This CDR3 comprises 15 residues. The CDR3 reads CASSLVGQGLDTQYF. DNA of the CDR3: TGTGCCAGCAGTTTAGTGGGACAGGGATTAGATACGCAGTATTTT.

CDR3 region: CASSLLGGQGYNEQFF. Written as DNA, the CDR3 is TGTGCCAGCAGCCTTTTAGGTGGACAGGGCTACAATGAGCAGTTCTTC. This chain connects TRBV16 to TRBJ2-1, with 8 nucleotides matching TRBD1. J gave up 3 bases and V 4 bases, and 8 bases lay outside the gene matches. CDR1 and CDR2 from the germline V gene are KGHSY and FQNENV. The CDR3 runs 16 residues.

The chain combines TRBV12-1 with TRBJ1-5. TRBV12-1 is classified as a pseudogene. The CDR3 runs 18 residues. The CDR3 protein is CASSFIGTRDPKGQPQHF. CDR3 nucleotide sequence: TGTGCCAGCAGCTTTATTGGTACTCGGGACCCGAAGGGACAGCCCCAGCATTTT.

The chain recombines TRBV28 with TRBJ1-1, with D tentatively TRBD1 (6 bases). This CDR3 is 15 amino acids long. The V gene lost 6 bases and the J gene lost 6 bases, with 20 bases spanning the gap. In germline, CDR1 is MDHEN, CDR2 SYDVKM. The DNA of the CDR3 is TGTGCCAGCAGCTCTGGAGTTTCAGGGGCCCCTGAAGCTTTCTTT. Residues: CASSSGVSGAPEAFF. The full variable domain, in which reference TRBV28 and TRBJ1-1 provide the parts outside the CDR3, is DVKVTQSSRYLVKRTGEKVFLECVQDMDHENMFWYRQDPGLGLRLIYFSYDVKMKEKGDIPEGYSVSREKKERFSLILESASTNQTSMYLCASSSGVSGAPEAFFGQGTRLTVV.

The V call is TRBV14, the J call TRBJ1-1; 11 nucleotides match TRBD1. V lost 3 bases and J lost 10; bases outside the gene matches: 10. This CDR3 has 15 residues. The germline gives CDR1 SGHDN, CDR2 FVKESK. CDR3 in DNA: TGTGCCAGCAGCCAGAAGGACAGGGGGCGACCCGGAGCTTTCTTT. Translating it yields CASSQKDRGRPGAFF.